This entry features one TCR beta chain sequence. The antigen remains unidentified. A sort by CD45RO/CCR7/CD25/CD127/CD95/CD27 yielded CD4+ naive, central memory, regulatory and stem cell-like memory cells. As every portion of the isolated RNA was reverse transcribed, the sequencing read expressed TCRB transcripts. Generated by immunoSEQ multiplex PCR, the TCRdb table keeps only in-frame clones and is missing some. Among a few hundred thousand clones listed, around 25% were seen once. The data are from a study of beta chain features in type 1 diabetes. Study-level findings and limits: Type 1 diabetes patients had VDJ junctions that carried fewer insertions and more deletions. The study notes PCR might favor shorter templates equally in patients and controls. TCRB CDR3s from Type 1 diabetes patients were moderately but significantly shorter in all four CD4+ subsets. Compared with healthy donors, patients appeared to share more similar naive, central memory and regulatory TCRB repertoires.

After removal of 4 bases from V and 9 bases from J, the junction contained 11 bases not matched to a gene. The CDR3 covers 13 residues. Per germline, CDR1 GTSNPN and CDR2 SVGIG (reference sequence). The sequenced material came from naive CD4+ T cells from blood. The source is a woman in her twenties or thirties with type 1 diabetes. This rearrangement joins TRBV30 to TRBJ1-1; 7 bases agree with TRBD1. The CDR3 sequence is CAWNTGVWGQAFF. The CDR3 nucleotides read TGTGCCTGGAACACAGGGGTTTGGGGGCAAGCTTTCTTT.